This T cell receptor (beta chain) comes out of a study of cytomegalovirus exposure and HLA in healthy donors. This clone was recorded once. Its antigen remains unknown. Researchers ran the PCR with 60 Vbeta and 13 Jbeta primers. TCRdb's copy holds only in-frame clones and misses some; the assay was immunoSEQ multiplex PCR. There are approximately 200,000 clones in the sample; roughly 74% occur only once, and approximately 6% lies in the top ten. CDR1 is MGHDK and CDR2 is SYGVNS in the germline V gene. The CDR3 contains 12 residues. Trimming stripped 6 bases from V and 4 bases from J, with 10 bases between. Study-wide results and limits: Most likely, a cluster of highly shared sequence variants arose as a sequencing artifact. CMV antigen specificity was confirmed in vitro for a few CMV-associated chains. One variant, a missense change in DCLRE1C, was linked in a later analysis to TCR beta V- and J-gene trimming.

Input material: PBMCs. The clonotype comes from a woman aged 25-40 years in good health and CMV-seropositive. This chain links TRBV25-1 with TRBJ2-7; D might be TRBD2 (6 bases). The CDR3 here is CASSAGTYEQYF. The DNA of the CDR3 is TGTGCCAGCAGCGCTGGGACTTACGAGCAGTACTTC.